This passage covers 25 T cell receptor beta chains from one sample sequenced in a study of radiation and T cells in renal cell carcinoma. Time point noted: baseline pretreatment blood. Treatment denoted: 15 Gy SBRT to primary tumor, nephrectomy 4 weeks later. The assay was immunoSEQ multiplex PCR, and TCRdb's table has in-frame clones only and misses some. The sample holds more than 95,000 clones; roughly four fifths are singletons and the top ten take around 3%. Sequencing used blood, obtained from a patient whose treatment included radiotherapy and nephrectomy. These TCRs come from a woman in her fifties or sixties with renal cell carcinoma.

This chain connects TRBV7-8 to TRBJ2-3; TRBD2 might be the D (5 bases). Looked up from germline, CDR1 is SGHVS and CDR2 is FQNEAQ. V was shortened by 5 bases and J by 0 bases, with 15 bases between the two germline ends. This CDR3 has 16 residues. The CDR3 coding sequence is TGTGCCAGCAGCGAACGGGCGAGGGCGAGCACAGATACGCAGTATTTT. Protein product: CASSERARASTDTQYF. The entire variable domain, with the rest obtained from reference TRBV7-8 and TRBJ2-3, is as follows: GAGVSQSPRYKVAKRGQDVALRCDPISGHVSLFWYQQALGQGPEFLTYFQNEAQLDKSGLPSDRFFAERPEGSVSTLKIQRTQQEDSAVYLCASSERARASTDTQYFGPGTRLTVL.

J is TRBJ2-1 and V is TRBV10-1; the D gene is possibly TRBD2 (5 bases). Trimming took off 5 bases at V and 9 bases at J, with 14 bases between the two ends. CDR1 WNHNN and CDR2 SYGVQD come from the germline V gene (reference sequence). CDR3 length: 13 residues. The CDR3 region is CASSPAGSAEQFF. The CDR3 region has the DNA TGCGCCAGCAGTCCGGCTGGGAGTGCTGAGCAGTTCTTC.

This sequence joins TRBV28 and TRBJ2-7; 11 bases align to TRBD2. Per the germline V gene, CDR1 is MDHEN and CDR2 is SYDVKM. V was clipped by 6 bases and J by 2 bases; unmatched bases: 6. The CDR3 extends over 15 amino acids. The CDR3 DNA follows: TGTGCCAGCAGGGGGACTAGCGGCCGCGCCTACGAGCAGTACTTC. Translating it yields CASRGTSGRAYEQYF. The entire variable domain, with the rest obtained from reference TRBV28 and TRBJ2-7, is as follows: DVKVTQSSRYLVKRTGEKVFLECVQDMDHENMFWYRQDPGLGLRLIYFSYDVKMKEKGDIPEGYSVSREKKERFSLILESASTNQTSMYLCASRGTSGRAYEQYFGPGTRLTVT.

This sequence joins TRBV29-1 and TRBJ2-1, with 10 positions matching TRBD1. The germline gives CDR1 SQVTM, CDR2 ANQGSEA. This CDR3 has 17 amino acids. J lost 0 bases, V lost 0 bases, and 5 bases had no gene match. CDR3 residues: CSVEEPTGGSSYNEQFF. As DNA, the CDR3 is TGCAGCGTTGAAGAACCGACAGGGGGCAGCTCCTACAATGAGCAGTTCTTC.

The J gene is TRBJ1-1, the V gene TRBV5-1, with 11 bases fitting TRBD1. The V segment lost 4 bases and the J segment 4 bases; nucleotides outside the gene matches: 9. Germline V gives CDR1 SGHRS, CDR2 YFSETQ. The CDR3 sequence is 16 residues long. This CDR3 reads CASSTGTGGMGTEAFF. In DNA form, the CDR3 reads TGCGCCAGCAGCACCGGGACAGGGGGTATGGGCACTGAAGCTTTCTTT.

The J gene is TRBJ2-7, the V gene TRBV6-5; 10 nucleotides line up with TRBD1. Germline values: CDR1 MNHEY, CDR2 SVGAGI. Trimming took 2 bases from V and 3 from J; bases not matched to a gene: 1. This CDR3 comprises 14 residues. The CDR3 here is CASSYRDRGYEQYF. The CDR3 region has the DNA TGTGCCAGCAGTTACCGGGACAGGGGCTACGAGCAGTACTTC.

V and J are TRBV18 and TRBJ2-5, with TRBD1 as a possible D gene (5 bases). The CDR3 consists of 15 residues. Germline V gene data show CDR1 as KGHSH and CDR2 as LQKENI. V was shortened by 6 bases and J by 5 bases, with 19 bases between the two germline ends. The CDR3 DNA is TGTGCCAGCTCTCCGAACCAGGGTTTGGGGGAGACCCAGTACTTC. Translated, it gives CASSPNQGLGETQYF.

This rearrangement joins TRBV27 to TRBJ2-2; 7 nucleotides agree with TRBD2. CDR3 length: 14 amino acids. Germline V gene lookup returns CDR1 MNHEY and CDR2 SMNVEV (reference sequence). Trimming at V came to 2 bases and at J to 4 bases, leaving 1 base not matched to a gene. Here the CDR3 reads CASSLLAATGELFF. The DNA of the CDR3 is TGTGCCAGCAGTTTACTAGCGGCCACCGGGGAGCTGTTTTTT.

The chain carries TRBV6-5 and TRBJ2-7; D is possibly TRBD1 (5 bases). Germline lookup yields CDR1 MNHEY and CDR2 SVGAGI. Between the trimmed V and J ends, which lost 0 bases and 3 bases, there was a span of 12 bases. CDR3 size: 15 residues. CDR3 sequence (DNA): TGTGCCAGCAGTTACTCCTCGACAGCCATCTACGAGCAGTACTTC. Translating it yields CASSYSSTAIYEQYF.

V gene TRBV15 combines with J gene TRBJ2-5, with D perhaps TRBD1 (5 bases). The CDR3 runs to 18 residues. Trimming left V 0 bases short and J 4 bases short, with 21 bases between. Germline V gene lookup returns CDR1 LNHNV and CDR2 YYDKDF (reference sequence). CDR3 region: CATSRDPPPFRVVETQYF. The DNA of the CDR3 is TGTGCCACCAGCAGAGATCCCCCCCCGTTCAGGGTAGTAGAGACCCAGTACTTC.

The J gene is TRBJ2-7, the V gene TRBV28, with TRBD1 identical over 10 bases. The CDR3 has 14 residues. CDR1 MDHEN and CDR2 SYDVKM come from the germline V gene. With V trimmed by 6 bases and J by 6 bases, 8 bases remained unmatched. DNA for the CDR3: TGTGCCAGCAGCCCGGTTGACAGGGGGCTCGAGCAGTACTTC. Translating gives CASSPVDRGLEQYF.

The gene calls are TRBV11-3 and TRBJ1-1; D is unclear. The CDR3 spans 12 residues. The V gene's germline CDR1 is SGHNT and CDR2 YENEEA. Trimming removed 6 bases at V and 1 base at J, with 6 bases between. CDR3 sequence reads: CASSVRNTEAFF. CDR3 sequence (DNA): TGTGCCAGCAGTGTCCGGAACACTGAAGCTTTCTTT.

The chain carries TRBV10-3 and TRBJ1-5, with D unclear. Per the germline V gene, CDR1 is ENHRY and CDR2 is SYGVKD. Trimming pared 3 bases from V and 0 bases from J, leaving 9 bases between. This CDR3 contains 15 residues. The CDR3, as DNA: TGTGCCATCAGTGACAGTTTCCTTAGCAATCAGCCCCAGCATTTT. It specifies CAISDSFLSNQPQHF.

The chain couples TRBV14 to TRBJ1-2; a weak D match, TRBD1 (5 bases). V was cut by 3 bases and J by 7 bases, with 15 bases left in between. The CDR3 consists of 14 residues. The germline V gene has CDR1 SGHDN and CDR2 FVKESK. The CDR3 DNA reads TGTGCCAGCAGCCAGGGAAACGGGGCCCCTGGCTACACCTTC. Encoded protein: CASSQGNGAPGYTF.

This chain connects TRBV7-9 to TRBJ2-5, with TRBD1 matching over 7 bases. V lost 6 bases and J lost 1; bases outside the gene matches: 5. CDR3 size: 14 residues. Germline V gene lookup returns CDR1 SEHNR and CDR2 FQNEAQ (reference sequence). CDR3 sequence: CASSWDSLQETQYF. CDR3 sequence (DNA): TGTGCCAGCAGTTGGGACAGCCTCCAAGAGACCCAGTACTTC.

The CDR3 DNA reads TGTGCCAGCAGCGTTGGGCAGGGAGGTGCCGAGCAGTACTTC. It specifies CASSVGQGGAEQYF. This sequence joins TRBV9 and TRBJ2-7; D possibly corresponds to TRBD2 (6 bases). Germline V gene sequence: CDR1 SGDLS, CDR2 YYNGEE. This CDR3 spans 14 amino acids. The V end lost 2 bases, the J end lost 6 bases, and 15 bases lay between the germline ends.

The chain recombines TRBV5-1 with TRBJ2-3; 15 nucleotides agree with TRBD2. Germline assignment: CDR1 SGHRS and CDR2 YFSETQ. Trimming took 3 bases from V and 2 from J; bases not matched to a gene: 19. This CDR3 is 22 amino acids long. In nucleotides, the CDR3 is TGCGCCAGCAGCTGGCGGACAGGAGGACTAGCGGGAGGGAAAAGAGACACAGATACGCAGTATTTT. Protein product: CASSWRTGGLAGGKRDTDTQYF.

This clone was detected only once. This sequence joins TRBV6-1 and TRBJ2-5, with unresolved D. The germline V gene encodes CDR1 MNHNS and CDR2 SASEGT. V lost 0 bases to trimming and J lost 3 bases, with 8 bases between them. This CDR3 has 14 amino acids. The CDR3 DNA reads TGTGCCAGCAGTGAAGCGGGCAGTAAAGAGACCCAGTACTTC. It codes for CASSEAGSKETQYF.

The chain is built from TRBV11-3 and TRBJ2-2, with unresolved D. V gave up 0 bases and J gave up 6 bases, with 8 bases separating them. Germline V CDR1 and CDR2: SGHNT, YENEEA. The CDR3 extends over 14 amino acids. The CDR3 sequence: CASSLDFEAGELFF. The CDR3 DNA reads TGTGCCAGCAGCTTAGATTTCGAGGCCGGGGAGCTGTTTTTT. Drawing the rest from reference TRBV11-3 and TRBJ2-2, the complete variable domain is EAGVVQSPRYKIIEKKQPVAFWCNPISGHNTLYWYLQNLGQGPELLIRYENEEAVDDSQLPKDRFSAERLKGVDSTLKIQPAELGDSAVYLCASSLDFEAGELFFGEGSRLTVL.

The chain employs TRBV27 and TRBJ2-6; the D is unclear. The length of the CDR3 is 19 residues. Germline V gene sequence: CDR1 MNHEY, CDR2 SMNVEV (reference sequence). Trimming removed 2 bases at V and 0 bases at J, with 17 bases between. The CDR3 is CASSLVSLQLNSGANVLTF. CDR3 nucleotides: TGTGCCAGCAGTTTAGTGTCTCTTCAACTGAACTCTGGGGCCAACGTCCTGACTTTC.

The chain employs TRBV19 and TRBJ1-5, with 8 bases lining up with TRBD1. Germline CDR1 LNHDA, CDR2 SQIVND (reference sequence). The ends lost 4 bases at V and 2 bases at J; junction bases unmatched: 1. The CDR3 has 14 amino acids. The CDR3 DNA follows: TGTGCCAGTAGTACGGACAGGGGCAATCAGCCCCAGCATTTT. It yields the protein CASSTDRGNQPQHF. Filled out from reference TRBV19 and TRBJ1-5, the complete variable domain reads DGGITQSPKYLFRKEGQNVTLSCEQNLNHDAMYWYRQDPGQGLRLIYYSQIVNDFQKGDIAEGYSVSREKKESFPLTVTSAQKNPTAFYLCASSTDRGNQPQHFGDGTRLSIL.

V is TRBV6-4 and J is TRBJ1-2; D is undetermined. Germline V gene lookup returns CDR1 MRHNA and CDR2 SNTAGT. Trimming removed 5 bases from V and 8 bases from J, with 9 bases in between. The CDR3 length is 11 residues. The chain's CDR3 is CASSHGRGYTF. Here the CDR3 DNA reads TGTGCCAGCAGTCACGGGAGGGGCTACACCTTC.

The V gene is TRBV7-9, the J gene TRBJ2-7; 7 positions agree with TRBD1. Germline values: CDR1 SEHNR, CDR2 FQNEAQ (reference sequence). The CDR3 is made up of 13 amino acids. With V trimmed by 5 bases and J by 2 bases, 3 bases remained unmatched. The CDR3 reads CASSPQGAYEQYF. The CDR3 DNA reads TGTGCCAGCAGCCCCCAGGGGGCCTACGAGCAGTACTTC.

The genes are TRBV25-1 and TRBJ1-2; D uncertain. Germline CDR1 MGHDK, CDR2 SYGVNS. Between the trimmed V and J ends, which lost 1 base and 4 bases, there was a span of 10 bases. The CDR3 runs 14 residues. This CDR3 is CASSESGSTYGYTF. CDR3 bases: TGTGCCAGCAGTGAATCCGGCAGCACCTATGGCTACACCTTC.

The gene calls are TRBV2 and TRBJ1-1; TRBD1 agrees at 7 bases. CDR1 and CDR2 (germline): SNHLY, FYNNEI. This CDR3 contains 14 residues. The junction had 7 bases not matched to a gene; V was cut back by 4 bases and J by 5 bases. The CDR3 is CASSGGGGRTEAFF. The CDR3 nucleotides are TGTGCCAGCAGTGGGGGAGGGGGCAGGACTGAAGCTTTCTTT.